These 29 T cell receptor beta chains came from one sample sequenced in a study of blood T cell repertoires in COVID-19. Clones were sequenced by immunoSEQ multiplex PCR, and TCRdb holds only the in-frame ones, with some missing. The sample yields under 150,000 clones, just under 85% seen once. What was sequenced was peripheral blood. Source of these receptors: a woman between 40 and 50 years old with active or convalescent COVID-19.

This sequence joins TRBV5-6 and TRBJ2-2; 10 bases line up with TRBD1. The V segment lost 4 bases and the J segment 1 base; nucleotides outside the gene matches: 1. The CDR3 consists of 15 residues. The V gene's germline CDR1 is SGHDT and CDR2 YYEEEE. The CDR3 nucleotides are TGTGCCAGCAGCCGGACAGGGGGGAACACCGGGGAGCTGTTTTTT. This translates into CASSRTGGNTGELFF.

The sample holds one count of this clone. The chain combines TRBV18 with TRBJ1-1; D gene uncertain. Germline values: CDR1 KGHSH, CDR2 LQKENI. The V and J ends lost 2 bases and 3 bases respectively, with 10 bases between them. This CDR3 region has 14 residues. The DNA of the CDR3 is TGTGCCAGCTCACCAATATCATCAGACACTGAAGCTTTCTTT. Translated: CASSPISSDTEAFF.

This clone was seen more than once but under ten times. The same CDR3 also results from other DNA sequences found in this sample. This chain links TRBV12-3 or TRBV12-4 with TRBJ1-5; D is undetermined. CDR3 length: 13 residues. V gave up 5 bases and J gave up 1 base, with 6 bases separating them. The CDR3: CASSLTSNQPQHF. CDR3 bases: TGTGCCAGCAGTCTGACAAGCAATCAGCCCCAGCATTTT.

CDR3 sequence (DNA): TGTGCCAGCAGCCCCGGACAGTTTAACTATGGCTACACCTTC. Protein sequence: CASSPGQFNYGYTF. The gene calls are TRBV5-6 and TRBJ1-2; possibly TRBD1 for D (6 bases). CDR3 length equals 14 residues. V dropped 4 bases and J dropped 1 base, with 11 bases sitting between them. Germline V gene lookup returns CDR1 SGHDT and CDR2 YYEEEE.

DNA of the CDR3: TGTGCCAGCAGTTTATTGTTCAGGGGGTACGAGCAGTACTTC. As protein: CASSLLFRGYEQYF. This sequence joins TRBV28 and TRBJ2-7, with 7 positions matching TRBD1. The CDR3 length is 14 residues. Germline V gene data show CDR1 as MDHEN and CDR2 as SYDVKM. Trimming took 1 base from V and 4 from J; bases not matched to a gene: 4.

The J gene is TRBJ1-1, the V gene TRBV6-5, with TRBD1 matching 7 bases. Germline CDR1 is MNHEY and CDR2 is SVGAGI. Trimming at V came to 8 bases and at J to 4 bases, leaving 7 bases not matched to a gene. This CDR3 spans 13 amino acids. The CDR3: CASQRQGTTEAFF. Written as DNA, the CDR3 is TGTGCCAGCCAACGACAGGGTACCACTGAAGCTTTCTTT.

The CDR3, as DNA: TGTGCCAGTAGTATACGGACCGACAGGGGCGAGCAGTACTTC. It codes for CASSIRTDRGEQYF. The chain has TRBV19 and TRBJ2-7; TRBD1 matches 8 bases. V lost 2 bases and J lost 6; bases outside the gene matches: 6. Looked up from germline, CDR1 is LNHDA and CDR2 is SQIVND (reference sequence). The CDR3 runs to 14 residues.

The chain carries TRBV28 and TRBJ2-5; 13 nucleotides match TRBD2. The CDR3 is 15 residues long. V lost 4 bases to trimming and J lost 5 bases; unmatched junction nucleotides: 4. CDR1 and CDR2 (germline): MDHEN, SYDVKM. CDR3 nucleotide sequence: TGTGCCAGCAGTTGGACTAGCGGGGGTGGGGAGACCCAGTACTTC. Translation gives CASSWTSGGGETQYF.

This rearrangement joins TRBV27 to TRBJ2-3; 8 bases are a match to TRBD1. Unmatched junction bases numbered 6, after V lost 6 bases and J lost 1 base. CDR3 size: 15 residues. Germline V gene lookup returns CDR1 MNHEY and CDR2 SMNVEV (reference sequence). CDR3 DNA sequence: TGTGCCAGCAGACAACCGGGACAGGGCACAGATACGCAGTATTTT. It codes for CASRQPGQGTDTQYF.

This chain uses TRBV5-1 with TRBJ1-1, with D possibly TRBD1 on 5 matching bases. The V and J ends lost 3 bases and 6 bases respectively, with 18 bases between them. Germline loops: CDR1 SGHRS, CDR2 YFSETQ. This CDR3 has 15 residues. CDR3 coding DNA: TGCGCCAGCAGCTCGGGTGGGGCCGGGGGTGCTGAAGCTTTCTTT. Its translation: CASSSGGAGGAEAFF.

The rearrangement joins TRBV6-5 to TRBJ2-7, with D possibly matching TRBD1 (6 bases). The CDR3 totals 11 residues. Germline lookup yields CDR1 MNHEY and CDR2 SVGAGI. Trimming took off 6 bases at V and 6 bases at J, with 9 bases between the two ends. The CDR3: CASSAGVEQYF. In DNA form, the CDR3 reads TGTGCCAGCAGCGCAGGGGTCGAGCAGTACTTC.

This clone was detected a few times. The chain recombines TRBV10-1 with TRBJ2-1; TRBD2 matches 8 bases. Germline V gives CDR1 WNHNN, CDR2 SYGVQD (reference sequence). The CDR3 is 15 amino acids. V trimming: 2 bases; J trimming: 0 bases; junction bases outside the gene matches: 0. The DNA of the CDR3 is TGCGCCAGCAGTGAGAGCGGGAGCTCCTACAATGAGCAGTTCTTC. Its translation is CASSESGSSYNEQFF.

The chain carries TRBV18 and TRBJ1-5, with D maybe TRBD1 (5 bases). V was clipped by 6 bases and J by 9 bases, with 12 bases between them. Germline V gene lookup returns CDR1 KGHSH and CDR2 LQKENI. The CDR3 covers 12 residues. The CDR3 here is CASSRQGRPQHF. As DNA, the CDR3 is TGTGCCAGCTCTAGGCAGGGAAGGCCCCAGCATTTT. Using reference TRBV18 and TRBJ1-5 for the parts outside the CDR3, the full variable domain is NAGVMQNPRHLVRRRGQEARLRCSPMKGHSHVYWYRQLPEEGLKFMVYLQKENIIDESGMPKERFSAEFPKEGPSILRIQQVVRGDSAAYFCASSRQGRPQHFGDGTRLSIL.

CDR3 protein: CASSPGLAGAVGEQYF. The CDR3 nucleotides are TGTGCCAGCAGCCCGGGACTAGCGGGCGCCGTGGGGGAGCAGTACTTC. The V call is TRBV3-1 (or the pseudogene TRBV3-2), the J call TRBJ2-7; TRBD2 agrees at 12 bases. From germline, CDR1 is LGHDT and CDR2 YNNKEL (reference sequence). V lost 4 bases to trimming and J lost 7 bases; unmatched junction nucleotides: 11. The CDR3 consists of 16 residues.

The chain combines TRBV7-9 with TRBJ1-6, with no clear D. Germline V gives CDR1 SEHNR, CDR2 FQNEAQ (reference sequence). V was clipped by 1 base and J by 3 bases, with 7 bases between them. CDR3 length: 15 amino acids. The CDR3 DNA reads TGTGCCAGCAGCTTAGGGCGGGACTATAATTCACCCCTCCACTTT. This translates into CASSLGRDYNSPLHF.

The chain couples TRBV18 to TRBJ2-4, with D uncertain. The ends were cut back, 5 bases at V and 3 bases at J, with 11 bases in the middle. Germline lookup yields CDR1 KGHSH and CDR2 LQKENI. The CDR3 contains 14 residues. CDR3 nucleotides: TGTGCCAGCTCAGGGCCAGACCTCAAAAACATTCAGTACTTC. Translating gives CASSGPDLKNIQYF.

The J gene is TRBJ1-4, the V gene TRBV6-5, with TRBD1 identical over 7 bases. Trimming cost V 8 bases and J 7 bases; bases outside gene matches: 7. Germline CDR1 is MNHEY and CDR2 is SVGAGI. CDR3 size: 13 residues. The CDR3 DNA is TGTGCCAGCCTTAGACAGGGTATTGAAAAACTGTTTTTT. It translates to CASLRQGIEKLFF.

The chain joins TRBV5-4 to TRBJ1-5; tentatively, D is TRBD1 (6 bases). V lost 4 bases and J lost 0, with 17 bases in between. This CDR3 is 17 amino acids long. The germline V gene has CDR1 SGHNT and CDR2 YYREEE (reference sequence). CDR3 DNA sequence: TGTGCCAGCAGCCGACCTACGGACAGTTATAGCAATCAGCCCCAGCATTTT. Translation gives CASSRPTDSYSNQPQHF.

The chain uses TRBV28 and TRBJ1-2, with a weak D call TRBD1 (5 bases). Germline CDR1 MDHEN, CDR2 SYDVKM. V dropped 3 bases and J dropped 0 bases, with 11 bases sitting between them. The CDR3 covers 15 residues. This chain's CDR3 is CASSFGGDANYGYTF. CDR3 in DNA: TGTGCCAGCAGTTTTGGAGGGGACGCTAACTATGGCTACACCTTC.

The chain recombines TRBV5-4 with TRBJ1-6; maybe TRBD1 (6 bases). The germline V gene has CDR1 SGHNT and CDR2 YYREEE (reference sequence). This CDR3 is 15 amino acids long. Trimming removed 0 bases from V and 10 bases from J, with 14 bases in between. The CDR3 reads CASSLELGAYSPLHF. For the CDR3, the DNA is TGTGCCAGCAGCTTGGAGTTGGGGGCGTACTCACCCCTCCACTTT.

The rearrangement links TRBV4-3 to TRBJ1-2, with a possible D match to TRBD1 (6 bases). Germline CDR1 and CDR2: LGHNA and YSLEER. The CDR3 sequence is 16 residues long. V lost 0 bases to trimming and J lost 0 bases, with 11 bases between them. CDR3 in DNA: TGCGCCAGCAGCCAAGATCGTACAGGGACTAACTATGGCTACACCTTC. This encodes CASSQDRTGTNYGYTF.

V gene TRBV27 combines with J gene TRBJ2-3; D gene ambiguous. CDR1 MNHEY and CDR2 SMNVEV come from the germline V gene (reference sequence). V lost 7 bases, J lost 5 bases, and 10 bases lay in between. The CDR3 is 12 amino acids. CDR3: CASKTTGDTQYF. The DNA for the CDR3 is TGTGCCAGCAAAACGACGGGAGATACGCAGTATTTT.

V usage is TRBV5-5 and J usage is TRBJ1-1; D gene unclear. The CDR3 has 12 residues. V was clipped by 0 bases and J by 8 bases, with 8 bases between them. Germline CDR1 is SGHKS and CDR2 is YYEKEE (reference sequence). The CDR3 here is CASSLVGEEAFF. The CDR3 nucleotides are TGTGCCAGCAGCTTGGTCGGGGAGGAAGCTTTCTTT.

The chain couples TRBV11-2 to TRBJ2-3; D possibly corresponds to TRBD2 (7 bases). The CDR3 length is 14 residues. Trimming removed 1 base at V and 6 bases at J, with 11 bases between. CDR1 is SGHAT and CDR2 is FQNNGV in the germline V gene. CDR3 coding DNA: TGTGCCAGCAGCTTAGGAGGGGGGGCGGATACGCAGTATTTT. It specifies CASSLGGGADTQYF.

This chain connects TRBV14 to TRBJ1-6, with no clear D. From germline, CDR1 is SGHDN and CDR2 FVKESK. V was cut by 0 bases and J by 10 bases, with 13 bases left in between. CDR3 length: 15 amino acids. The CDR3, as DNA: TGTGCCAGCAGCCAAGATCTACGGGCGGGGTCACCCCTCCACTTT. Its translation is CASSQDLRAGSPLHF.

The chain couples TRBV7-2 to TRBJ2-3; D unclear. CDR1 and CDR2 (germline): SGHTA, FQGNSA. Trimming took off 3 bases at V and 4 bases at J, with 11 bases between the two ends. This CDR3 spans 14 amino acids. Here the CDR3 DNA reads TGTGCCAGCAGCTTGGGTCTAGTCCCAGATACGCAGTATTTT. Residues: CASSLGLVPDTQYF.

The V gene is TRBV27, the J gene TRBJ2-1, with D perhaps TRBD1 (5 bases). Germline V gene sequence: CDR1 MNHEY, CDR2 SMNVEV (reference sequence). This CDR3 contains 12 residues. V was clipped by 4 bases and J by 5 bases, with 6 bases between them. CDR3 region: CASSYRNNEQFF. The CDR3 DNA is TGTGCCAGCAGTTACAGGAACAATGAGCAGTTCTTC.

V gene TRBV11-2 combines with J gene TRBJ2-7; D gene unclear. Germline V lookup: CDR1 SGHAT, CDR2 FQNNGV. The CDR3 totals 15 residues. The V end was cut by 6 bases, the J end by 1 base, with 16 bases between. The CDR3 sequence is CASSFPTGASYEQYF. CDR3 nucleotide sequence: TGTGCCAGCAGTTTCCCCACGGGTGCTTCCTACGAGCAGTACTTC.

There are a few counts of this clone. V is TRBV6-5 and J is TRBJ1-2, with a weak D call TRBD1 (5 bases). Germline V gives CDR1 MNHEY, CDR2 SVGAGI. V dropped 2 bases and J dropped 4 bases, with 11 bases sitting between them. The CDR3 has 14 residues. The CDR3 spells CASSYGRAGYGYTF. In DNA, the CDR3 is TGTGCCAGCAGTTACGGCAGGGCTGGCTATGGCTACACCTTC.